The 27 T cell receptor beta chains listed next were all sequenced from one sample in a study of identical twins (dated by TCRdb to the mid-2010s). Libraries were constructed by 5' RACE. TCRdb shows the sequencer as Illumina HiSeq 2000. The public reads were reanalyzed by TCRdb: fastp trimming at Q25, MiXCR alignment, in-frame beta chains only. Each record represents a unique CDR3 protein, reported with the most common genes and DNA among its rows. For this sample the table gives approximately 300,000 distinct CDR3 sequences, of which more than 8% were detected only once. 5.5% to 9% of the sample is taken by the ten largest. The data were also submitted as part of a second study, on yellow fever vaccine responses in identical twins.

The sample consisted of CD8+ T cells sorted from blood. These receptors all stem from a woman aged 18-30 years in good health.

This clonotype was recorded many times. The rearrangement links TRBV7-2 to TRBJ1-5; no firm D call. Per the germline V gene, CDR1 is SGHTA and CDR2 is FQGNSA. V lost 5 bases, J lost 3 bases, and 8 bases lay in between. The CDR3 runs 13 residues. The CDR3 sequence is CASSTPANQPQHF. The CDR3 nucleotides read TGTGCCAGCAGCACACCCGCCAATCAGCCCCAGCATTTT.

In nucleotides, the CDR3 is TGCAGTGCTTTAATAAGCTTAACCGGGGAGCTGTTTTTT. Its protein product is CSALISLTGELFF. The chain is built from TRBV20-1 and TRBJ2-2; D unresolved. CDR1 and CDR2 from the germline V gene are DFQATT and SNEGSKA (reference sequence). The CDR3 is 13 residues long. V lost 5 bases, J lost 5 bases, and 12 bases lay in between.

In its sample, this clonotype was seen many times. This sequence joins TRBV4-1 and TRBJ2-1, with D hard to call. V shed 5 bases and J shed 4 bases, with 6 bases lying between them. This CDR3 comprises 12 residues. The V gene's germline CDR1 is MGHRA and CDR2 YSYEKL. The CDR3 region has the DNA TGCGCCAGCAGCGAAAGGTACAATGAGCAGTTCTTC. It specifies CASSERYNEQFF.

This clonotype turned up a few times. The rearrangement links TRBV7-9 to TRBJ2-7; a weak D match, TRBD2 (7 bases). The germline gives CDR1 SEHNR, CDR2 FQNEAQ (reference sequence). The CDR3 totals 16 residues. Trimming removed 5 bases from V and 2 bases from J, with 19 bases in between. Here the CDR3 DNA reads TGTGCCAGCAGCCCCCCTGAGGGGGGGGCCCCCTACGAGCAGTACTTC. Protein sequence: CASSPPEGGAPYEQYF.

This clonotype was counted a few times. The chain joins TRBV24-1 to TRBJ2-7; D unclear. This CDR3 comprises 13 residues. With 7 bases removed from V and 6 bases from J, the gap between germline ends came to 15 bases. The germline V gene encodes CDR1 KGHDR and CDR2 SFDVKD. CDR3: CATRPFGALEQYF. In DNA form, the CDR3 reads TGTGCCACCAGACCTTTCGGAGCACTCGAGCAGTACTTC.

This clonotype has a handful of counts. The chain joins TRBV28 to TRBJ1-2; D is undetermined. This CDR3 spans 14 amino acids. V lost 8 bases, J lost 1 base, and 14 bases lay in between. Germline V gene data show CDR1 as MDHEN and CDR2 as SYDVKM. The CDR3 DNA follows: TGTGCCAGCCTTAGAAGGGCGCTTAACTATGGCTACACCTTC. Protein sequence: CASLRRALNYGYTF.

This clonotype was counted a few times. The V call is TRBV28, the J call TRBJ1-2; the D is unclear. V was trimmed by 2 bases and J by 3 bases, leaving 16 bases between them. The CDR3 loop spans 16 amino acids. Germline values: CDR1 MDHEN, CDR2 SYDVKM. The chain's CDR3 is CASSLVQSASYYGYTF. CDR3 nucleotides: TGTGCCAGCAGTTTAGTCCAGTCAGCCTCTTACTATGGCTACACCTTC.

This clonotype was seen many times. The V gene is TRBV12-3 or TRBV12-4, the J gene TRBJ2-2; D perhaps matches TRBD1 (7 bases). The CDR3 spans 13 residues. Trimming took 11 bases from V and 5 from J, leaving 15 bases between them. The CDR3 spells CAGGTVQTGELFF. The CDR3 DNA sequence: TGTGCCGGAGGGACAGTCCAAACCGGGGAGCTGTTTTTT.

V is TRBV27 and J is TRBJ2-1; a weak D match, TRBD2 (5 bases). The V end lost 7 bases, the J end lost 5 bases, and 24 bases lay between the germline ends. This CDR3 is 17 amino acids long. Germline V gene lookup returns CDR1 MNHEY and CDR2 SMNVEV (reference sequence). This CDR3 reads CASTLPLKRNFDNEQFF. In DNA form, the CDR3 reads TGTGCCAGCACCCTCCCCCTCAAGCGGAATTTTGACAATGAGCAGTTCTTC.

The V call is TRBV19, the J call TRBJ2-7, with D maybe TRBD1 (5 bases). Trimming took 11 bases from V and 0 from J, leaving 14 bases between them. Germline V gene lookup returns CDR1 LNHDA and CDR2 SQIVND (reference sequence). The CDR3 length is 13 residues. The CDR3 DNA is TGTGCCTCGCGGCAGGGCCTCTCCTACGAGCAGTACTTC. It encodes CASRQGLSYEQYF.

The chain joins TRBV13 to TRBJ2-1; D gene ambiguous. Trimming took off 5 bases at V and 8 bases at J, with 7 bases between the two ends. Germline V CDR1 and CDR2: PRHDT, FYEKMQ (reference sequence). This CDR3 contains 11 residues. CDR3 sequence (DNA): TGTGCCAGCAGCGCGTCTGATGAGCAGTTCTTC. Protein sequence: CASSASDEQFF.

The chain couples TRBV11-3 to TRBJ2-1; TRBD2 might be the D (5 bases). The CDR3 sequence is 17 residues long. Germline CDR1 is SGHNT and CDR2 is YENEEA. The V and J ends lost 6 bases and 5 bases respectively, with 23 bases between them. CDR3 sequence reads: CASRIPVQRRPHNEQFF. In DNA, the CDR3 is TGTGCCAGCAGAATCCCAGTTCAGCGGCGGCCTCACAATGAGCAGTTCTTC.

CDR3 nucleotide sequence: TGTGCCAGCAGCCATGGGACTAGCGGGGCCACCCAAGAGACCCAGTACTTC. Its translation: CASSHGTSGATQETQYF. This chain joins TRBV5-6 and TRBJ2-5; TRBD2 aligns across 13 bases. This CDR3 region has 17 residues. The J segment lost 1 base and the V segment lost 4 bases, leaving 7 bases of the junction unmatched. The germline CDR1 and CDR2 sequences are SGHDT and YYEEEE.

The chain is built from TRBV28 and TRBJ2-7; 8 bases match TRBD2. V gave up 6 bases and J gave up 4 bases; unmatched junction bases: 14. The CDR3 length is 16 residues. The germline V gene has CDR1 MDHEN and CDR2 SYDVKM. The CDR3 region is CASRALSGKRAYEQYF. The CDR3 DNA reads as TGTGCCAGCAGGGCACTTAGCGGGAAGAGGGCTTACGAGCAGTACTTC. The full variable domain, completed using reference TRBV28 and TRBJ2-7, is DVKVTQSSRYLVKRTGEKVFLECVQDMDHENMFWYRQDPGLGLRLIYFSYDVKMKEKGDIPEGYSVSREKKERFSLILESASTNQTSMYLCASRALSGKRAYEQYFGPGTRLTVT.

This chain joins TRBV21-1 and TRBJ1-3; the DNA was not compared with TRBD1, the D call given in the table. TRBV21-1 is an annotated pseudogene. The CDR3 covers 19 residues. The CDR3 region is CASSNAYLRDRVSGNTIYF. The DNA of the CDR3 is TGTGCCAGCAGCAACGCTTATCTCCGGGACCGAGTTTCTGGAAACACCATATATTTT.

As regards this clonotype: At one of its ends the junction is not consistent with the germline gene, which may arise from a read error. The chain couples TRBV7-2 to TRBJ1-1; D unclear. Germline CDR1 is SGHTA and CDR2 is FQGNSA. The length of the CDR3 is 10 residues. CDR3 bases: TGTGCCAGCAGCTTTTCCCCCACTGGGTTT. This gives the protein CASSFSPTGF.

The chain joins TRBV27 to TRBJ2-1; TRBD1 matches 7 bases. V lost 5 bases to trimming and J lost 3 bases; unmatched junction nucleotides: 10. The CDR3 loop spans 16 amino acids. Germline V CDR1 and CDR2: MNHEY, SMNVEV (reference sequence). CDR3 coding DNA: TGTGCCAGCAGTATGCCCAGGGGGTCCTACTACAATGAGCAGTTCTTC. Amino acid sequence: CASSMPRGSYYNEQFF.

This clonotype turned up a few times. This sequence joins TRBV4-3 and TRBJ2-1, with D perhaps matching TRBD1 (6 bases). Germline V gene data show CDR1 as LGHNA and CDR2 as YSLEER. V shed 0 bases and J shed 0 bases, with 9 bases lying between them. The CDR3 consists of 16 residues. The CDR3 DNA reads TGCGCCAGCAGCCAAGATGACAGGAGCTCCTACAATGAGCAGTTCTTC. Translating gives CASSQDDRSSYNEQFF.

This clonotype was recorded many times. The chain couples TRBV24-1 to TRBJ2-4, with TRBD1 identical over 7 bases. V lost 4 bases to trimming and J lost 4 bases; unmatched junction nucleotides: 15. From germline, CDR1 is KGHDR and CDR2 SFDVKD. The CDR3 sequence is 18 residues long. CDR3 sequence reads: CATSDLTELGQLKNIQYF. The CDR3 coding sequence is TGTGCCACCAGTGACCTTACTGAACTGGGACAGCTTAAAAACATTCAGTACTTC.

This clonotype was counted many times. The CDR3 protein is CASSRPSTDTQYF. The DNA for the CDR3 is TGTGCCAGCAGCAGACCGAGCACAGATACGCAGTATTTT. The genes are TRBV7-8 and TRBJ2-3; no clear D. The CDR3 loop spans 13 amino acids. The germline CDR1 and CDR2 sequences are SGHVS and FQNEAQ. Trimming cost V 5 bases and J 0 bases, with 6 bases left between them.

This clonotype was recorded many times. The CDR3 sequence is CASSGTGYEKLFF. The CDR3, as DNA: TGTGCCAGCAGTGGGACAGGATATGAAAAACTGTTTTTT. The V and J genes are TRBV27 and TRBJ1-4, with 8 bases lining up with TRBD1. From germline, CDR1 is MNHEY and CDR2 SMNVEV (reference sequence). The CDR3 extends over 13 amino acids. Losses at the gene ends were 5 bases for V and 6 bases for J; bases not matched to a gene: 2.

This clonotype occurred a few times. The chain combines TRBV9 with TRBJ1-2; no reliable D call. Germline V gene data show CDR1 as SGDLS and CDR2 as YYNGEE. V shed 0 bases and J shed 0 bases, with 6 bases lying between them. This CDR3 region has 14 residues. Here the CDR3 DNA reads TGTGCCAGCAGCGTAGGGGGAACTAACTATGGCTACACCTTC. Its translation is CASSVGGTNYGYTF. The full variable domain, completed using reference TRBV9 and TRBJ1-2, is DSGVTQTPKHLITATGQRVTLRCSPRSGDLSVYWYQQSLDQGLQFLIQYYNGEERAKGNILERFSAQQFPDLHSELNLSSLELGDSALYFCASSVGGTNYGYTFGSGTRLTVV.

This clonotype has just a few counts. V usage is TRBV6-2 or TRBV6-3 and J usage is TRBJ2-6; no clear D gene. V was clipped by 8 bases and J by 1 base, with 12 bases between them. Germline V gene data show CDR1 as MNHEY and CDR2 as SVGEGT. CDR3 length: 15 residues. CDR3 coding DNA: TGTGCCAGCGGAGACGATTCGTCTGGGGCCAACGTCCTGACTTTC. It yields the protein CASGDDSSGANVLTF.

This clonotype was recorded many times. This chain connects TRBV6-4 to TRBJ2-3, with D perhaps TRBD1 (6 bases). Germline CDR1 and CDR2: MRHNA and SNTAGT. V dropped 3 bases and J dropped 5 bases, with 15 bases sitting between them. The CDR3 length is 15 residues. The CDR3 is CASSEGAGERDTQYF. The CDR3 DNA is TGTGCCAGCAGTGAGGGGGCAGGGGAAAGAGATACGCAGTATTTT.

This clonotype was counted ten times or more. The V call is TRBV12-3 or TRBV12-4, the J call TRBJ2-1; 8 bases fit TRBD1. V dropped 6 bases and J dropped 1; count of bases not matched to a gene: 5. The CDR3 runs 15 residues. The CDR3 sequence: CASSKDRVSYNEQFF. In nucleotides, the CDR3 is TGTGCCAGCAGCAAGGACAGGGTGTCCTACAATGAGCAGTTCTTC.

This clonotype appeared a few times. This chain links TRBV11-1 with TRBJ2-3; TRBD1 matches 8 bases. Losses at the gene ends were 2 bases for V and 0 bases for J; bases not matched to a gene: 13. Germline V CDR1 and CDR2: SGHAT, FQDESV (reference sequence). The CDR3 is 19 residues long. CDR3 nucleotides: TGTGCCAGCAGCTTAACCGGATACTCGACAGGGGAGAGCACAGATACGCAGTATTTT. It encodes CASSLTGYSTGESTDTQYF.

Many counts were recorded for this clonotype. CDR3 DNA: TGCAGCGTTGACGACAGCTTCACAGATACGCAGTATTTT. The encoded protein is CSVDDSFTDTQYF. The rearrangement uses TRBV29-1 and TRBJ2-3; D may be TRBD1 (5 bases). Germline CDR1 SQVTM, CDR2 ANQGSEA. V lost 3 bases and J lost 2, with 9 bases in between. CDR3 length equals 13 residues.